Listed here is a single TCR beta chain. What it binds is unknown. Germline CDR1 reads SGHVS; CDR2 reads FQNEAQ. The V end lost 6 bases, the J end lost 1 base, and 15 bases lay between the germline ends. The CDR3 consists of 15 residues. The sample is drawn from a study of T cell responses to AZD1222 COVID-19 vaccine. The table came from immunoSEQ multiplex PCR; TCRdb's copy has only in-frame clones and leaves some out. The sample holds approximately 130,000 clones, about 89% seen once. Study findings and constraints: The reported proportion of spike-specific TCRs targeting unmutated variant regions was nearly half. Spike-specific TCR breadth rose after two AZD1222 doses, and depth rose as well. The CD4 TCRs associated with vaccination extended across spike and predominated at 160-218 and 743-854. A mostly white British donor set with more females was recruited, and clonal diversity was possibly underestimated.

The genes are TRBV7-8 and TRBJ1-1; the D is unclear. The sequencing here drew on peripheral blood, taken on day 0 of AZD1222 vaccination. The clonotype comes from an adult in good health. CDR3: CASSLFLASNTEAFF. CDR3 DNA sequence: TGTGCCAGCAGTTTATTTCTGGCCTCGAACACTGAAGCTTTCTTT.